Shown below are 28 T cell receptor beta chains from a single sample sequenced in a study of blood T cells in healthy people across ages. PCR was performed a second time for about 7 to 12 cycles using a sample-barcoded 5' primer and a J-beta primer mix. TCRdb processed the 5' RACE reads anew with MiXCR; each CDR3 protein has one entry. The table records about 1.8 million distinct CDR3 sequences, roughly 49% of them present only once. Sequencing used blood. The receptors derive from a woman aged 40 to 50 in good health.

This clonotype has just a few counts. The CDR3 nucleotides are TGTGCCAGCAGTTACCAAGGACAGGGACTTACTGGGCAGTACTTC. It yields the protein CASSYQGQGLTGQYF. This chain connects TRBV6-2 or TRBV6-3 to TRBJ2-5, with 8 bases that match TRBD1. V lost 2 bases and J lost 11; bases outside the gene matches: 13. The CDR3 length is 15 residues. Germline V gene sequence: CDR1 MNHEY, CDR2 SVGEGT.

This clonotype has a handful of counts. The CDR3 DNA follows: TGCAGCGTTGAGGGACAGGGTTTAAGTGAGCAGTTCTTC. This encodes CSVEGQGLSEQFF. V is TRBV29-1 and J is TRBJ2-1; 9 positions agree with TRBD1. Losses at the gene ends were 3 bases for V and 9 bases for J; bases not matched to a gene: 6. The CDR3 has 13 amino acids. Per the germline V gene, CDR1 is SQVTM and CDR2 is ANQGSEA.

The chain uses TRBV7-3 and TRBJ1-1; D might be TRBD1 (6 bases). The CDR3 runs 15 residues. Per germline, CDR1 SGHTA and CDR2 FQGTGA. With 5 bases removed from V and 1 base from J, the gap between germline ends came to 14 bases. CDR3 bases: TGTGCCAGCAGCCCGAACAGGGTTCGGAACACTGAAGCTTTCTTT. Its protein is CASSPNRVRNTEAFF. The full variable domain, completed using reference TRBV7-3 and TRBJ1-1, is GAGVSQTPSNKVTEKGKYVELRCDPISGHTALYWYRQSLGQGPEFLIYFQGTGAADDSGLPNDRFFAVRPEGSVSTLKIQRTERGDSAVYLCASSPNRVRNTEAFFGQGTRLTVV.

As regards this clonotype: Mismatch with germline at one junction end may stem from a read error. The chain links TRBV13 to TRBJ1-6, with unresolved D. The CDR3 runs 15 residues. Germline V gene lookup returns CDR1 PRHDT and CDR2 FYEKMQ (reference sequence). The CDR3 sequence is CVSSFLTPYNSPLHF. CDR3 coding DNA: TGTGTCAGCAGCTTCCTAACCCCCTATAATTCACCCCTCCACTTT.

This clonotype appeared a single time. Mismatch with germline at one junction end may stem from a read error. CDR3 bases: TGCGCCAGCAGCCAATCCGGGACTAGCGACCCAGATGCGCAGTATTTT. Encoded protein: CASSQSGTSDPDAQYF. The chain carries TRBV4-1 and TRBJ2-3; 10 bases agree with TRBD2. CDR3 length: 16 amino acids. Germline V gene data show CDR1 as MGHRA and CDR2 as YSYEKL.

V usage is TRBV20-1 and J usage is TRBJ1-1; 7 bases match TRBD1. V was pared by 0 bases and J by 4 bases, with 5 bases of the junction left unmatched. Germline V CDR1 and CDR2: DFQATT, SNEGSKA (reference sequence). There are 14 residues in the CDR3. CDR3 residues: CSARDDQGGTEAFF. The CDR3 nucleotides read TGCAGTGCTAGAGACGACCAGGGGGGCACTGAAGCTTTCTTT.

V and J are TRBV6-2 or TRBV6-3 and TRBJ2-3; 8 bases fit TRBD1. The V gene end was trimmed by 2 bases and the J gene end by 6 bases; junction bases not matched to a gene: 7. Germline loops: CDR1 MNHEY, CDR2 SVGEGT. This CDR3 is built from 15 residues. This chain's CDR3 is CASSYVGTGSDTQYF. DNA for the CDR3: TGTGCCAGCAGTTACGTGGGGACAGGTAGTGATACGCAGTATTTT.

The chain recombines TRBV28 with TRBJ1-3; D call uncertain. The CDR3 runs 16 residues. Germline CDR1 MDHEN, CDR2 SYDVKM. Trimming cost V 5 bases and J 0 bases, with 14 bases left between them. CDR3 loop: CASSPFSGPSGNTIYF. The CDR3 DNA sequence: TGTGCCAGCAGTCCATTCAGCGGGCCCTCTGGAAACACCATATATTTT.

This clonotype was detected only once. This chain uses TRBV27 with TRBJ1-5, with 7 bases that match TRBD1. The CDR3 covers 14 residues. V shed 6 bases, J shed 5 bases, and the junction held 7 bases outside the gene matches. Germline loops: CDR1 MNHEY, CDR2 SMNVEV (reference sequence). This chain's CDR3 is CASRTGTVDQPQHF. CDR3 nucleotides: TGTGCCAGCAGGACCGGGACAGTAGATCAGCCCCAGCATTTT.

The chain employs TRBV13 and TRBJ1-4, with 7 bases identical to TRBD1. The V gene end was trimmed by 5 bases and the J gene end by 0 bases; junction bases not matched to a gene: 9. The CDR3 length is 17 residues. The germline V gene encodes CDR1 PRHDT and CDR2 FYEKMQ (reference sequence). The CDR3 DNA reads TGTGCCAGCAGCCAGGGCCCGGACAGGTCAACTAATGAAAAACTGTTTTTT. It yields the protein CASSQGPDRSTNEKLFF.

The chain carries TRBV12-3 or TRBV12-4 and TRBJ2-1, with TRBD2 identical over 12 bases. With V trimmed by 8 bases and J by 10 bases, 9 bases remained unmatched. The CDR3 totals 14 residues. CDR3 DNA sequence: TGTGCCAGCGGACCTAGCGGGGGGGCCGGGGAGCAGTTCTTC. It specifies CASGPSGGAGEQFF.

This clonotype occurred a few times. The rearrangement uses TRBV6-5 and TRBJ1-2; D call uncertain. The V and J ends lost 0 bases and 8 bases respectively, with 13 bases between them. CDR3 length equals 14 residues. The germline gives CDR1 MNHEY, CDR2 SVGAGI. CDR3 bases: TGTGCCAGCAGTTACTCGACTGGTCGGGGAGGCTACACCTTC. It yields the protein CASSYSTGRGGYTF.

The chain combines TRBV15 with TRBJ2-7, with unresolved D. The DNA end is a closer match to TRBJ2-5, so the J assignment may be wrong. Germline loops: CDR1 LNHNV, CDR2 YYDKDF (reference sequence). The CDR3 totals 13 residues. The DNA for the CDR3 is TGTGCCACCAGCAGAGAGAGGTCGGGGACCCAGTACTTC. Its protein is CATSRERSGTQYF.

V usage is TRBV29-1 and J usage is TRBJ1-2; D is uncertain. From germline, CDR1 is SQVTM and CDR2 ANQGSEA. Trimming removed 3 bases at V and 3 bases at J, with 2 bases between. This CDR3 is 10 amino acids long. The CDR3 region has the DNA TGCAGCGTTGACCACTATGGCTACACCTTC. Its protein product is CSVDHYGYTF.

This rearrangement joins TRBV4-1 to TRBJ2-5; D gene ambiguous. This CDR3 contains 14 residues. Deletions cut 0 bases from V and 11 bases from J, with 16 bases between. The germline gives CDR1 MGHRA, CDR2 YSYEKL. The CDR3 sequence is CASSQEAEYNEQYF. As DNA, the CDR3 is TGCGCCAGCAGCCAAGAGGCGGAGTACAATGAGCAGTACTTC.

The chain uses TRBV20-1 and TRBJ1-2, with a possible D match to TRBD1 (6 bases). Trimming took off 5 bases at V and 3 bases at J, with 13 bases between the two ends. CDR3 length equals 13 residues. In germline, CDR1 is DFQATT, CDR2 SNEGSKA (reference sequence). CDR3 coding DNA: TGCAGTGCTCGAACAGGGATGGACTATGGCTACACCTTC. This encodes CSARTGMDYGYTF.

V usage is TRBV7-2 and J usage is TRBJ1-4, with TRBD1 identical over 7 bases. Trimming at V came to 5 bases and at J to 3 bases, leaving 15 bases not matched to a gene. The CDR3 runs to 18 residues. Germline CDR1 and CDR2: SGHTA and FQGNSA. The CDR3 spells CASSHGTEVASANEKLFF. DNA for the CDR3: TGTGCCAGCAGCCACGGGACAGAAGTTGCCTCAGCTAATGAAAAACTGTTTTTT.

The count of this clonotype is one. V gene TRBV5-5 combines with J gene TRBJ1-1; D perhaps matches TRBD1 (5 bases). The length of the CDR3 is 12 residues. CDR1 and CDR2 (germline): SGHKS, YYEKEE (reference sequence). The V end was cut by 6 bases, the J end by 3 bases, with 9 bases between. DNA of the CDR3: TGTGCCAGCATATGGGGCGACACTGAAGCTTTCTTT. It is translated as CASIWGDTEAFF.

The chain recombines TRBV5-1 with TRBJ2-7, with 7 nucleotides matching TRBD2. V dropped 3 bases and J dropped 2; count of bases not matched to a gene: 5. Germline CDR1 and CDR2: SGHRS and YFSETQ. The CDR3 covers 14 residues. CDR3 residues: CASSSGLGPYEQYF. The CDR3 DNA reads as TGCGCCAGCAGCTCCGGACTAGGCCCCTACGAGCAGTACTTC.

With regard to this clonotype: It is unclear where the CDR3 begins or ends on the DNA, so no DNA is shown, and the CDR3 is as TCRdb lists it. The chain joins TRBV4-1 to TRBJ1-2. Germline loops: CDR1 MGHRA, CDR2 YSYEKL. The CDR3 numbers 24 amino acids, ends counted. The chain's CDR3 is CASSRGPREGQFFGPGPINYGYTF.

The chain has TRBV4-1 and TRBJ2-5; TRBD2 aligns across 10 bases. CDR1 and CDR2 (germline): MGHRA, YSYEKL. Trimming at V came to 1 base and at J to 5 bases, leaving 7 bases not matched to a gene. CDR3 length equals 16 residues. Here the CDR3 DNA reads TGCGCCAGCAGCCAAGGTTCTAGCGGGGGATGGGAGACCCAGTACTTC. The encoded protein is CASSQGSSGGWETQYF.

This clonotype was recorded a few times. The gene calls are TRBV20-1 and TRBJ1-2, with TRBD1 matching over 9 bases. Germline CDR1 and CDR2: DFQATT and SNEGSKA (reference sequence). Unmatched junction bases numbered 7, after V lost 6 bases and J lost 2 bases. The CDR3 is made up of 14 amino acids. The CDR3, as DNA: TGCAGTGCCCCTTCCGGACAGGGGAACTATGGCTACACCTTC. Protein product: CSAPSGQGNYGYTF.

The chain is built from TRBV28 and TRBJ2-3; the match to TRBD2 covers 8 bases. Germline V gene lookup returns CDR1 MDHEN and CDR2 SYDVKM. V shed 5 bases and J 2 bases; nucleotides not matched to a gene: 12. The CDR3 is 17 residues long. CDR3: CASSTQSLAGYTDTQYF. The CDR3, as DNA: TGTGCCAGCAGTACCCAAAGCTTAGCGGGGTACACAGATACGCAGTATTTT.

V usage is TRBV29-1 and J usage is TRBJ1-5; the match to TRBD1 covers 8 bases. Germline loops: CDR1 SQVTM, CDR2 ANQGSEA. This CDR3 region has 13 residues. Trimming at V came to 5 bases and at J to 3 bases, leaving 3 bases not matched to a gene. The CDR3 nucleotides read TGCAGCGTTCGACAGGGGCCCAATCAGCCCCAGCATTTT. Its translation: CSVRQGPNQPQHF.

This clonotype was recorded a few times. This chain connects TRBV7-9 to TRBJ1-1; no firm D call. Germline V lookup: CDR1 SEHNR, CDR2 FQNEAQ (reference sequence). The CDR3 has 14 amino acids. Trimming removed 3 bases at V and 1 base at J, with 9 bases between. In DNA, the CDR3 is TGTGCCAGCAGCTTGGTTACGGGGAACACTGAAGCTTTCTTT. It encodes CASSLVTGNTEAFF. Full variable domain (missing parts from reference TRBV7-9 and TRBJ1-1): DTGVSQNPRHKITKRGQNVTFRCDPISEHNRLYWYRQTLGQGPEFLTYFQNEAQLEKSRLLSDRFSAERPKGSFSTLEIQRTEQGDSAMYLCASSLVTGNTEAFFGQGTRLTVV.

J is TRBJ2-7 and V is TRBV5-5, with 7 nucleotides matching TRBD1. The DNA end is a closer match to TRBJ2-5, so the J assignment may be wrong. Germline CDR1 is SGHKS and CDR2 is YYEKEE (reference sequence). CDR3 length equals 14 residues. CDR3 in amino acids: CASSVDRERETQYF. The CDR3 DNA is TGTGCCAGCAGCGTAGACAGGGAGAGAGAGACCCAGTACTTC.

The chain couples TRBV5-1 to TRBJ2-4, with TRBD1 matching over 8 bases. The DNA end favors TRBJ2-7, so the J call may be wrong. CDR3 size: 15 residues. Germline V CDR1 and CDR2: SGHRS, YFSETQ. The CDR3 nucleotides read TGCGCCAGCAGCTCGATCAGGGGGCTTAAAAACGAGCAGTACTTC. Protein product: CASSSIRGLKNEQYF.

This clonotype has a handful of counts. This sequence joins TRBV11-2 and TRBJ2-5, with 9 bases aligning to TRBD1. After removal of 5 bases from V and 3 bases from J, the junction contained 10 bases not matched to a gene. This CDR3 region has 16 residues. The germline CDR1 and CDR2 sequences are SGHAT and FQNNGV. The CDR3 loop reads CASSPYLGTGKETQYF. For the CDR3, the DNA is TGTGCCAGCAGCCCTTACCTCGGGACAGGGAAAGAGACCCAGTACTTC.